A single sample gave rise to the 5 T cell receptor beta chains below, sequenced in a study of blood T cell repertoires in COVID-19. The repertoire was sequenced with immunoSEQ multiplex PCR; TCRdb's copy has only in-frame clones and lacks some. Here the sample spans 50,000 or so clones, just over 90% being singletons. Sequenced input: peripheral blood. The receptors come from a man in his 60s with COVID-19, enrolled during active disease.

The chain joins TRBV3-1 (or the pseudogene TRBV3-2) to TRBJ2-3; 9 bases line up with TRBD2. The ends lost 0 bases at V and 0 bases at J; junction bases unmatched: 13. The CDR3 runs to 20 residues. Germline loops: CDR1 LGHDT, CDR2 YNNKEL (reference sequence). This CDR3 reads CASSQEGLAFRQTSTDTQYF. The CDR3 DNA reads as TGTGCCAGCAGCCAAGAAGGACTAGCGTTTCGCCAAACCAGCACAGATACGCAGTATTTT.

The table lists this clone with a count of one. J is TRBJ2-2 and V is TRBV28, with TRBD2 as a possible D gene (6 bases). The CDR3 consists of 14 residues. CDR1 is MDHEN and CDR2 is SYDVKM in the germline V gene. V lost 11 bases and J 2 bases, leaving 15 bases between the germline ends. For the CDR3, the DNA is TGTGCCGTACCTAGGGACTCCAACACCGGGGAGCTGTTTTTT. Residues: CAVPRDSNTGELFF.

CDR3 residues: CASSLGDMNTEAFF. The CDR3 coding sequence is TGTGCCAGCAGCTTAGGGGACATGAACACTGAAGCTTTCTTT. The V gene is TRBV7-6, the J gene TRBJ1-1; D might be TRBD1 (6 bases). Trimming cost V 1 base and J 0 bases, with 6 bases left between them. The CDR3 has 14 residues. CDR1 is SGHVS, CDR2 FNYEAQ, per germline.

The chain combines TRBV25-1 with TRBJ1-2; perhaps TRBD1 as D (5 bases). V was clipped by 5 bases and J by 4 bases, with 17 bases between them. The CDR3 is 15 residues long. Looked up from germline, CDR1 is MGHDK and CDR2 is SYGVNS. DNA of the CDR3: TGTGCCAGCAGTCCAGGGCGGAACTCCGCCTATGGCTACACCTTC. The encoded protein is CASSPGRNSAYGYTF.

The chain uses TRBV6-6 and TRBJ2-7; 7 bases line up with TRBD1. The trim removed 2 bases at V and 3 bases at J, leaving 4 bases unmatched. Germline-derived CDR1 and CDR2 are MNHNY and SVGAGI (reference sequence). The CDR3 length is 14 residues. The CDR3 reads CASSYPGQLYEQYF. Here the CDR3 DNA reads TGTGCCAGCAGTTACCCGGGACAGCTCTACGAGCAGTACTTC.